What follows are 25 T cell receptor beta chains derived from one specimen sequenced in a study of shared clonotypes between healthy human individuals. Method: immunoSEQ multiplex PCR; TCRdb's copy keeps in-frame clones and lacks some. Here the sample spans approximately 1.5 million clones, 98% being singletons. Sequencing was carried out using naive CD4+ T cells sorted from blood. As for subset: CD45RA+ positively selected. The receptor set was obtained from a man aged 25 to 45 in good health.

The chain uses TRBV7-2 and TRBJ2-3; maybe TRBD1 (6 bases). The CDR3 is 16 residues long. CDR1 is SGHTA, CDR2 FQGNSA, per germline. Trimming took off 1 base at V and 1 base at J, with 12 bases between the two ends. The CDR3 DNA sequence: TGTGCCAGCAGCTTAGTTCGAGCAGGGGGCACAGATACGCAGTATTTT. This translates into CASSLVRAGGTDTQYF.

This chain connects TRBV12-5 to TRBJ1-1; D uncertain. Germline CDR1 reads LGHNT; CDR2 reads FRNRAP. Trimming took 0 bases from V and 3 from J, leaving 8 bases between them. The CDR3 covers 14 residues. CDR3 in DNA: TGTGCTAGTGGTTTGGTACCGGGGTACACTGAAGCTTTCTTT. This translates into CASGLVPGYTEAFF. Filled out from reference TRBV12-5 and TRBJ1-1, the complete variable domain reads DARVTQTPRHKVTEMGQEVTMRCQPILGHNTVFWYRQTMMQGLELLAYFRNRAPLDDSGMPKDRFSAEMPDATLATLKIQPSEPRDSAVYFCASGLVPGYTEAFFGQGTRLTVV.

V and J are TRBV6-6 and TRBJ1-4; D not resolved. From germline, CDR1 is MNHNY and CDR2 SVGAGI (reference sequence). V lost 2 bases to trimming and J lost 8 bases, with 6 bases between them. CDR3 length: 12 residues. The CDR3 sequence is CASSYGEEKLFF. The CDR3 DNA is TGTGCCAGCAGTTACGGGGAGGAAAAACTGTTTTTT.

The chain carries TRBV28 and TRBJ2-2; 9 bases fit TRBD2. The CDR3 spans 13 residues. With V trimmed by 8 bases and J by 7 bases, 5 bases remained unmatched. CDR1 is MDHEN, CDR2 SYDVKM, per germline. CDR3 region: CASSAGGYGELFF. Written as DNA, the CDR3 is TGTGCCAGCTCTGCGGGAGGGTACGGGGAGCTGTTTTTT. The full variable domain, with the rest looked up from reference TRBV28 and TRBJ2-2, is DVKVTQSSRYLVKRTGEKVFLECVQDMDHENMFWYRQDPGLGLRLIYFSYDVKMKEKGDIPEGYSVSREKKERFSLILESASTNQTSMYLCASSAGGYGELFFGEGSRLTVL.

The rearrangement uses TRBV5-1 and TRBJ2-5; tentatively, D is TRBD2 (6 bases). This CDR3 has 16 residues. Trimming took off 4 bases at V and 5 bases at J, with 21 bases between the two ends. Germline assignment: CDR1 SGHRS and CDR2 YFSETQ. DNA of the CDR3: TGCGCCAGCAGCCTAGACCCTGCTAGCGCCCAGGAGACCCAGTACTTC. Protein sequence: CASSLDPASAQETQYF.

The CDR3 protein is CASSLEYAGVKNEQFF. The CDR3 bases are TGCGCCAGCAGCTTGGAGTATGCGGGAGTGAAGAATGAGCAGTTCTTC. The V gene is TRBV5-1, the J gene TRBJ2-1; TRBD2 aligns across 7 bases. The CDR3 extends over 16 amino acids. CDR1 and CDR2 from the germline V gene are SGHRS and YFSETQ. Germline trimming cut 0 bases from V and 7 bases from J; bases unmatched to any gene: 10.

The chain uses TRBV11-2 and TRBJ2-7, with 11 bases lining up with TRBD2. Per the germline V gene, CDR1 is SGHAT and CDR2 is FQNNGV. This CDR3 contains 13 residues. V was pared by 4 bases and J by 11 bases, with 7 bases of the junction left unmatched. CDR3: CASSSGTSGQEYF. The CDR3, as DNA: TGTGCCAGCAGCTCCGGGACTAGCGGCCAAGAGTACTTC. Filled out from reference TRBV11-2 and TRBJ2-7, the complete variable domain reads EAGVAQSPRYKIIEKRQSVAFWCNPISGHATLYWYQQILGQGPKLLIQFQNNGVVDDSQLPKDRFSAERLKGVDSTLKIQPAKLEDSAVYLCASSSGTSGQEYFGPGTRLTVT.

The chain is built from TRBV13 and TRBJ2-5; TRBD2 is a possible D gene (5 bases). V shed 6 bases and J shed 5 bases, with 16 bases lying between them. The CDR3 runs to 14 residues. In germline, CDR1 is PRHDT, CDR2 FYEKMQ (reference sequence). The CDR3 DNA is TGTGCCAGCAGTTTCAAGAGGGAAGCGGAGACCCAGTACTTC. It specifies CASSFKREAETQYF. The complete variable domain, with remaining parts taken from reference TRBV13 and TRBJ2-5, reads AAGVIQSPRHLIKEKRETATLKCYPIPRHDTVYWYQQGPGQDPQFLISFYEKMQSDKGSIPDRFSAQQFSDYHSELNMSSLELGDSALYFCASSFKREAETQYFGPGTRLLVL.

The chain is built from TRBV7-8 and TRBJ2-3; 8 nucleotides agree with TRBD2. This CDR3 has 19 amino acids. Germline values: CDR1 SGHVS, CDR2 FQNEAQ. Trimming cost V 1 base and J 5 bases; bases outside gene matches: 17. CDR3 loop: CASSLVATVGAGALDTQYF. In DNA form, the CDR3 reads TGTGCCAGCAGCTTAGTAGCCACGGTTGGAGCGGGAGCTCTAGATACGCAGTATTTT.

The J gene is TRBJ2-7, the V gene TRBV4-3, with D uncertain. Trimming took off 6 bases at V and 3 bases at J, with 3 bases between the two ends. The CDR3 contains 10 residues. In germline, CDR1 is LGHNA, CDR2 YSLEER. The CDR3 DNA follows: TGCGCCAGCAGGGGCTACGAGCAGTACTTC. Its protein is CASRGYEQYF.

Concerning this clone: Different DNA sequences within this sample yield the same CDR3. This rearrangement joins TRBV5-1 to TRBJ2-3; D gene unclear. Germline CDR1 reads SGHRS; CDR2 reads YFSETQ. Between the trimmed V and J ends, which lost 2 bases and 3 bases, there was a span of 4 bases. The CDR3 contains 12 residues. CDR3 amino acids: CASSFGTDTQYF. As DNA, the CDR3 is TGCGCCAGCAGCTTCGGAACAGATACGCAGTATTTT.

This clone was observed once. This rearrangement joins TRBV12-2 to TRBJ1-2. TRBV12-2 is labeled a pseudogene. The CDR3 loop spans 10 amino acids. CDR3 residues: CASRLSADYF. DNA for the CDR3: TGTGCAAGTCGCTTATCGGCAGACTACTTC.

The CDR3 protein is CASVASGWTDTQYF. The CDR3 DNA sequence: TGTGCCAGCGTGGCTAGCGGGTGGACAGATACGCAGTATTTT. The chain employs TRBV11-2 and TRBJ2-3; 8 bases are a match to TRBD2. V trimming: 8 bases; J trimming: 3 bases; junction bases outside the gene matches: 7. This CDR3 comprises 14 residues. Germline V gene sequence: CDR1 SGHAT, CDR2 FQNNGV.

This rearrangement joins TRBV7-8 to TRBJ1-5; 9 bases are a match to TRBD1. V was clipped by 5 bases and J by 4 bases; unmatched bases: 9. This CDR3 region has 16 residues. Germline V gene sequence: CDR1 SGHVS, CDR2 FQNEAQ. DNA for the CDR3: TGTGCCAGCAGCCGCACCGGGACAGGGCGTAATCAGCCCCAGCATTTT. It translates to CASSRTGTGRNQPQHF. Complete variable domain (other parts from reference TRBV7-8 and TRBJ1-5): GAGVSQSPRYKVAKRGQDVALRCDPISGHVSLFWYQQALGQGPEFLTYFQNEAQLDKSGLPSDRFFAERPEGSVSTLKIQRTQQEDSAVYLCASSRTGTGRNQPQHFGDGTRLSIL.

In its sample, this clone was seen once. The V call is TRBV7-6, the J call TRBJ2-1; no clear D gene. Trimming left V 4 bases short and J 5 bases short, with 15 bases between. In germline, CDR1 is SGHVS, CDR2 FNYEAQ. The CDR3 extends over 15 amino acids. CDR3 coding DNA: TGTGCCAGCAGCTCCAACAGCCTACCCAACAATGAGCAGTTCTTC. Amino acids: CASSSNSLPNNEQFF.

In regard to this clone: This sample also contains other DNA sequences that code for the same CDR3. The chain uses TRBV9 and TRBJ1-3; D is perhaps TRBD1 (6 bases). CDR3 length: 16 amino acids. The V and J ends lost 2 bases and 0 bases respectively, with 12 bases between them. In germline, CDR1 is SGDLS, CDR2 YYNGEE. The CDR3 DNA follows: TGTGCCAGCAGCGTCGGACAGCTTTTCTCTGGAAACACCATATATTTT. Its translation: CASSVGQLFSGNTIYF.

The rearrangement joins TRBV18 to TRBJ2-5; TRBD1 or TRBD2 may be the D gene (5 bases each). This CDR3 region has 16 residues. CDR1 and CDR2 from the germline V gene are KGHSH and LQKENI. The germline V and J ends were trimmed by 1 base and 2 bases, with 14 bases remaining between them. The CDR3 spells CASSPRSGASQETQYF. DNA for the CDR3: TGTGCCAGCTCACCACGGTCCGGGGCCTCTCAAGAGACCCAGTACTTC.

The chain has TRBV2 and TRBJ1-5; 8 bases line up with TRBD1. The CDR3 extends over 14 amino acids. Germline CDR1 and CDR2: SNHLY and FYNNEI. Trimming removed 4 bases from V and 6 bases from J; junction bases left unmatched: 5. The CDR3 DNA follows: TGTGCCAGCAGTGCAGGGGGCGCGGGTCAGCCCCAGCATTTT. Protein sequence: CASSAGGAGQPQHF.

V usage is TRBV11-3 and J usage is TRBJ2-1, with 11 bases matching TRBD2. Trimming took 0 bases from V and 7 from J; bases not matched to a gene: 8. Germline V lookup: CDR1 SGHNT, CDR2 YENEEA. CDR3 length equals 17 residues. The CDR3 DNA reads TGTGCCAGCAGCTTAGATTCTAGACTAGCGGGGCAAAATGAGCAGTTCTTC. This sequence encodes CASSLDSRLAGQNEQFF. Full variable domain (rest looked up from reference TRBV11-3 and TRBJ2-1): EAGVVQSPRYKIIEKKQPVAFWCNPISGHNTLYWYLQNLGQGPELLIRYENEEAVDDSQLPKDRFSAERLKGVDSTLKIQPAELGDSAVYLCASSLDSRLAGQNEQFFGPGTRLTVL.

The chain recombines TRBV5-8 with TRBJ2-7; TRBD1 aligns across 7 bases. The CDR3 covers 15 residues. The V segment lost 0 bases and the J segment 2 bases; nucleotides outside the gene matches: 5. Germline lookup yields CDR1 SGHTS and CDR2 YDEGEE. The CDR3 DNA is TGTGCCAGCAGCTTGGCCCCAGGGGGACCCTACGAGCAGTACTTC. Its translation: CASSLAPGGPYEQYF. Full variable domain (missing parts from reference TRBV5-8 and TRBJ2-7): EAGVTQSPTHLIKTRGQQATLRCSPISGHTSVYWYQQALGLGLQFLLWYDEGEERNRGNFPPRFSGRQFPNYSSELNVNALELEDSALYLCASSLAPGGPYEQYFGPGTRLTVT.

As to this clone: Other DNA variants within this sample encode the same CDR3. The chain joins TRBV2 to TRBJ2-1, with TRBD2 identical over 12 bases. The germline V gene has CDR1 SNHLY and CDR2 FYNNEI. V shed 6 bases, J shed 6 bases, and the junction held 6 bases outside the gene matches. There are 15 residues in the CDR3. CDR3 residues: CASSETSGRPNEQFF. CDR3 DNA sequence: TGTGCCAGCAGCGAGACTAGCGGGAGACCCAATGAGCAGTTCTTC.

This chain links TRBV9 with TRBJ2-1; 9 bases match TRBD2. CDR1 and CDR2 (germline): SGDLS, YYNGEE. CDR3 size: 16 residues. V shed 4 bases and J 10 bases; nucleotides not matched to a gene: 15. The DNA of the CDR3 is TGTGCCAGCAGCCCGAGCCCCACCTTAGCGGGAGCAGAGCAGTTCTTC. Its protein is CASSPSPTLAGAEQFF.

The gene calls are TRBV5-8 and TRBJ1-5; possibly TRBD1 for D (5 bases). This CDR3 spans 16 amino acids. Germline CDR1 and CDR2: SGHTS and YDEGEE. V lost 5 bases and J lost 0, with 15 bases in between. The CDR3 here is CASSGAGQFSNQPQHF. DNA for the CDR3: TGTGCCAGCAGTGGGGCCGGACAATTTAGCAATCAGCCCCAGCATTTT.

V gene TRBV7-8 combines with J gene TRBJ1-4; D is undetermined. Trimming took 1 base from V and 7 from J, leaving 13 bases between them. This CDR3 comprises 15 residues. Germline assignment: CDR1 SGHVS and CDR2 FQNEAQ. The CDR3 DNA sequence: TGTGCCAGCAGCTTAGAAGGACCCTGGGGTGAAAAACTGTTTTTT. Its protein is CASSLEGPWGEKLFF.

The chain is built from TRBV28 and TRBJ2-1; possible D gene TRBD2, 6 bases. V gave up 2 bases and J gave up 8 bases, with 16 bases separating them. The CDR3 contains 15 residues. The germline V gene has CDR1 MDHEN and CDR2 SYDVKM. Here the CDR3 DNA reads TGTGCCAGCAGTTTAAGTCGTGCGGGAAACGATGAGCAGTTCTTC. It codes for CASSLSRAGNDEQFF.